This T cell receptor beta chain was recovered during a study of graft-versus-host responses after intestinal transplantation. Study-level background: Tacrolimus plus steroids were given to all recipients for roughly three years, preceded by anti-thymocyte globulin induction.

Clones were sequenced by immunoSEQ multiplex PCR, and TCRdb holds only the in-frame ones, with some missing. In the table there are approximately 10,000 clones, 80% to 95% of which are singletons. Germline CDR1 SEHNR, CDR2 FQNEAQ (reference sequence). This CDR3 has 11 residues. V was trimmed by 5 bases and J by 1 base, leaving 3 bases between them. Study-level findings and limits: Individuals carrying graft-donor T cell macrochimerism showed high graft-versus-host to host-versus-graft clonal ratios in allografts.

Note on this clone: What it binds is not known. Different DNA sequences within this sample yield the same CDR3.

This TCR came from a human patient who received an intestinal transplant, so some T cells may come from the graft donor. This chain uses TRBV7-9 with TRBJ2-7; D unclear. The sequencing here drew on PBMCs, taken nearly 70 days after transplant. The CDR3: CASSPSYEQYF. In DNA form, the CDR3 reads TGTGCCAGCAGCCCTTCCTACGAGCAGTACTTC.